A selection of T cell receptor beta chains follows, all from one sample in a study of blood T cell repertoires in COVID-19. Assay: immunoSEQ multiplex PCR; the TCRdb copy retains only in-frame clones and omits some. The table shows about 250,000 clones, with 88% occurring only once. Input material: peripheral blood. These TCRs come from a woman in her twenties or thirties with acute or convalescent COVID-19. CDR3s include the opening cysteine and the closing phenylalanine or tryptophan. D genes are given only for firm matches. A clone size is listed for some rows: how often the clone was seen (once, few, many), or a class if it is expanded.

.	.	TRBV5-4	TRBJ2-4	CASSLDSAKNIQYF	TGTGCCAGCAGCTTGGACAGTGCCAAAAACATTCAGTACTTC
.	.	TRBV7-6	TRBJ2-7	CASSRTNTYEQYF	TGTGCCAGCAGCCGGACAAATACCTACGAGCAGTACTTC
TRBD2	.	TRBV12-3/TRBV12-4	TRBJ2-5	CASSRTSGETQYF	TGTGCCAGCAGTCGGACTAGCGGAGAGACCCAGTACTTC
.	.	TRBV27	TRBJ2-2	CASSLPAGELFF	TGTGCCAGCAGTTTACCCGCCGGGGAGCTGTTTTTT
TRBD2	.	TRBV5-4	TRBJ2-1	CASSLRRETYNEQFF	TGTGCCAGCAGCTTGAGGCGGGAGACCTACAATGAGCAGTTCTTC
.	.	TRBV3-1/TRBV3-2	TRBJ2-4	CASSLTQGVNIQYF	TGTGCCAGCAGCTTAACCCAGGGCGTAAACATTCAGTACTTC
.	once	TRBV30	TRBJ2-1	CAWSFRDKYNEQFF	TGTGCCTGGAGTTTCCGGGACAAGTACAATGAGCAGTTCTTC
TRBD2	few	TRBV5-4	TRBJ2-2	CASSLASGSWSGELFF	TGTGCCAGCAGCCTGGCTAGCGGGAGTTGGTCCGGGGAGCTGTTTTTT
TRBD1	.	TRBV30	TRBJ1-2	CAWSQGAGYTF	TGTGCCTGGAGTCAGGGGGCTGGCTACACCTTC
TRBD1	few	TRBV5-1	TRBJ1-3	CASSLVGGDSGNTIYF	TGCGCCAGCAGCTTGGTAGGGGGCGACTCTGGAAACACCATATATTTT
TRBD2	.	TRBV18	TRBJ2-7	CASSPEREAKYEQYF	TGTGCCAGCTCACCGGAGCGGGAGGCTAAGTACGAGCAGTACTTC
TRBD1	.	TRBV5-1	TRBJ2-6	CASRLDRAGANVLTF	TGCGCCAGCAGACTTGACAGGGCTGGGGCCAACGTCCTGACTTTC
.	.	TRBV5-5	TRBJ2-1	CASSPHGTGVEFF	TGTGCCAGCAGCCCCCACGGGACTGGCGTGGAGTTCTTC
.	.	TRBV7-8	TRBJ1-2	CASSLGHKNYGYTF	TGTGCCAGCAGCCTCGGACATAAAAACTATGGCTACACCTTC
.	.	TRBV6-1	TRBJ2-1	CASSEFGSSYNEQFF	TGTGCCAGCAGTGAATTCGGGAGCTCCTACAATGAGCAGTTCTTC
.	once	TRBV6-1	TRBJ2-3	CASSEGGSGPKDTQYF	TGTGCCAGCAGCGAAGGTGGTAGCGGTCCGAAAGATACGCAGTATTTT
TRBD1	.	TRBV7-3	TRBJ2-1	CASSLRKGTGGFNEQFF	TGTGCCAGCAGCTTAAGAAAGGGCACAGGGGGCTTCAATGAGCAGTTCTTC
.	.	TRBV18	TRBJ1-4	CASSPHSPTTNEKLFF	TGTGCCAGCTCACCGCACAGCCCGACAACTAATGAAAAACTGTTTTTT
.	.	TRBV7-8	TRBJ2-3	CASSEGGTDTQYF	TGTGCCAGCAGCGAGGGGGGCACAGATACGCAGTATTTT
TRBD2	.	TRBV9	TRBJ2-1	CASSVVAGGPYEQFF	TGTGCCAGCAGCGTAGTAGCGGGAGGGCCATATGAGCAGTTCTTC
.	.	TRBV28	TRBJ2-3	CASSPADYPISTDTQYF	TGTGCCAGCAGTCCGGCGGACTATCCTATTAGCACAGATACGCAGTATTTT
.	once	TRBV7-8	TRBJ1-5	CASSAPGVEPQHF	TGTGCCAGCAGTGCTCCCGGGGTGGAGCCCCAGCATTTT
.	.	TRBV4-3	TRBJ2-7	CASSQRQGYEQYF	TGCGCCAGCAGCCAACGGCAGGGCTACGAGCAGTACTTC